A single sample gave rise to the 31 T cell receptor beta chains below, sequenced in a study of early T cells in non-severe SARS-CoV-2 infection. MiXCR was run by TCRdb on the 5' RACE reads, yielding one entry per CDR3 protein. This table has around 39,000 distinct CDR3 sequences, 7.9% appearing once. Sequencing was performed on whole blood, taken at baseline. Every receptor here comes from an adult who was a healthcare worker with PCR-confirmed SARS-CoV-2 infection or an uninfected control (not recorded which).

This clonotype occurred many times. The V gene is TRBV27, the J gene TRBJ1-2, with 7 bases aligning to TRBD1. Germline assignment: CDR1 MNHEY and CDR2 SMNVEV (reference sequence). With 6 bases clipped from V and 5 bases from J, the junction kept 12 bases outside the gene matches. The length of the CDR3 is 15 residues. CDR3 in amino acids: CASRSLRDRLYGYTF. CDR3 sequence (DNA): TGTGCCAGCAGATCACTCCGGGACAGATTGTATGGCTACACCTTC.

In its sample, this clonotype was seen many times. A junction end diverges from the germline sequence, so it may reflect a read error. The chain recombines TRBV7-2 with TRBJ1-5; tentatively, D is TRBD1 (6 bases). Germline V gene sequence: CDR1 SGHTA, CDR2 FQGNSA. The CDR3 length is 15 residues. CDR3 bases: TGTGCCAGCAGCGCGCCGGGACATAGCAATCAGCCCCAGCAATTT. The encoded protein is CASSAPGHSNQPQQF.

This clonotype was found a few times. This rearrangement joins TRBV6-5 to TRBJ2-3; 10 nucleotides match TRBD2. After removal of 6 bases from V and 1 base from J, the junction contained 4 bases not matched to a gene. Germline lookup yields CDR1 MNHEY and CDR2 SVGAGI. The CDR3 is 15 amino acids. The CDR3 region is CASRHGLAGTDTQYF. The DNA of the CDR3 is TGTGCCAGCAGACACGGACTAGCGGGCACAGATACGCAGTATTTT.

Only a few counts were recorded for this clonotype. The chain is built from TRBV20-1 and TRBJ1-6; D might be TRBD1 (5 bases). Germline V gene lookup returns CDR1 DFQATT and CDR2 SNEGSKA (reference sequence). Trimming removed 1 base at V and 9 bases at J, with 10 bases between. The CDR3 runs to 13 residues. CDR3 nucleotides: TGCAGTGCTAGAGCCTCTCAGGGTTCACCCCTCCACTTT. This encodes CSARASQGSPLHF.

This clonotype came up many times. The rearrangement uses TRBV19 and TRBJ1-2, with D maybe TRBD1 (5 bases). With 7 bases removed from V and 7 bases from J, the gap between germline ends came to 16 bases. There are 13 residues in the CDR3. Germline CDR1 reads LNHDA; CDR2 reads SQIVND (reference sequence). DNA for the CDR3: TGTGCCAGTACCACGTGGGGCGCGGGTGGCTACACCTTC. Encoded protein: CASTTWGAGGYTF.

This chain joins TRBV4-1 and TRBJ1-1; unclear D gene. V was clipped by 0 bases and J by 1 base, with 12 bases between them. The CDR3 contains 16 residues. Looked up from germline, CDR1 is MGHRA and CDR2 is YSYEKL. This CDR3 is CASSQDGNRGNTEAFF. The CDR3 DNA reads as TGCGCCAGCAGCCAAGACGGGAACCGGGGGAACACTGAAGCTTTCTTT.

The table lists this clonotype with many counts. The V gene is TRBV20-1, the J gene TRBJ1-2; D unresolved. V lost 5 bases, J lost 4 bases, and 11 bases lay in between. Germline-derived CDR1 and CDR2 are DFQATT and SNEGSKA (reference sequence). The CDR3 has 12 amino acids. This CDR3 is CSAPPPGYGYTF. CDR3 coding DNA: TGCAGTGCTCCACCTCCGGGCTATGGCTACACCTTC.

In its sample, this clonotype was seen many times. The J gene is TRBJ1-2, the V gene TRBV20-1; D perhaps matches TRBD1 (6 bases). Germline assignment: CDR1 DFQATT and CDR2 SNEGSKA (reference sequence). Trimming stripped 1 base from V and 2 bases from J, with 17 bases between. This CDR3 has 16 residues. Here the CDR3 reads CSARAPAGDANYGYTF. CDR3 DNA sequence: TGCAGTGCTAGAGCCCCCGCAGGGGACGCGAACTATGGCTACACCTTC.

This rearrangement joins TRBV10-3 to TRBJ2-1; no clear D gene. V lost 0 bases to trimming and J lost 1 base, with 7 bases between them. The length of the CDR3 is 15 residues. Per the germline V gene, CDR1 is ENHRY and CDR2 is SYGVKD. This CDR3 is CAISESGISYNEQFF. For the CDR3, the DNA is TGTGCCATCAGTGAGTCGGGGATTTCCTACAATGAGCAGTTCTTC.

By proportion, this clonotype is medium-sized. The gene calls are TRBV14 and TRBJ1-1; D is unresolved. This CDR3 spans 15 amino acids. Trimming removed 1 base at V and 6 bases at J, with 15 bases between. Germline V gives CDR1 SGHDN, CDR2 FVKESK. CDR3 loop: CASSQVGGRVSEAFF. The CDR3 DNA sequence: TGTGCCAGCAGCCAAGTAGGCGGAAGAGTCTCTGAAGCTTTCTTT.

This clonotype was observed at least ten times. The chain links TRBV11-2 to TRBJ2-7; D is undetermined. The CDR3 is made up of 13 amino acids. Germline CDR1 is SGHAT and CDR2 is FQNNGV. Trimming removed 1 base at V and 4 bases at J, with 8 bases between. The CDR3 bases are TGTGCCAGCAGCTTAGGCATATCATACGAGCAGTACTTC. Translated: CASSLGISYEQYF. The full variable domain, in which reference TRBV11-2 and TRBJ2-7 provide the parts outside the CDR3, is EAGVAQSPRYKIIEKRQSVAFWCNPISGHATLYWYQQILGQGPKLLIQFQNNGVVDDSQLPKDRFSAERLKGVDSTLKIQPAKLEDSAVYLCASSLGISYEQYFGPGTRLTVT.

This clonotype was seen a few times. The CDR3 protein is CASSLDWTEPTDTQYF. In DNA, the CDR3 is TGCGCCAGCAGCTTGGACTGGACAGAACCGACAGATACGCAGTATTTT. J is TRBJ2-3 and V is TRBV5-1; possible D gene TRBD1, 6 bases. The length of the CDR3 is 16 residues. Germline V CDR1 and CDR2: SGHRS, YFSETQ. The V end lost 0 bases, the J end lost 3 bases, and 14 bases lay between the germline ends.

This clonotype was detected many times. The rearrangement joins TRBV5-8 to TRBJ2-1, with 9 bases that match TRBD1. This CDR3 spans 18 amino acids. V gave up 2 bases and J gave up 4 bases; unmatched junction bases: 13. The germline gives CDR1 SGHTS, CDR2 YDEGEE. The CDR3 protein is CASSFFGVGTGQYNEQFF. The CDR3 nucleotides read TGTGCCAGCAGCTTTTTCGGGGTCGGGACAGGGCAATACAATGAGCAGTTCTTC.

This clonotype was counted a few times. The CDR3 DNA reads as TGTGCCAGCAGCCCCACTAGCGGGCAATACAATGAGCAGTTCTTC. Translation gives CASSPTSGQYNEQFF. The chain carries TRBV7-6 and TRBJ2-1, with TRBD2 matching 9 bases. Germline assignment: CDR1 SGHVS and CDR2 FNYEAQ. The CDR3 runs to 15 residues. V was clipped by 5 bases and J by 4 bases; unmatched bases: 6.

This clonotype has more than one count but fewer than ten. The CDR3 DNA sequence: TGCGCCAGCAGCCAAGATGGGACTAGCGGGCTTGAGCAGTACTTC. Amino acids: CASSQDGTSGLEQYF. The J gene is TRBJ2-7, the V gene TRBV4-1; TRBD2 aligns across 12 bases. V dropped 0 bases and J dropped 7; count of bases not matched to a gene: 4. This CDR3 contains 15 residues. CDR1 and CDR2 (germline): MGHRA, YSYEKL.

The chain has TRBV2 and TRBJ2-7; D remains unclear. This CDR3 spans 13 amino acids. The germline V gene has CDR1 SNHLY and CDR2 FYNNEI. V gave up 4 bases and J gave up 0 bases, with 7 bases separating them. CDR3 in amino acids: CASSVRHSYEQYF. The CDR3 bases are TGTGCCAGCAGTGTTAGACACTCCTACGAGCAGTACTTC.

This clonotype was detected a few times. The chain combines TRBV27 with TRBJ2-7; 9 nucleotides align to TRBD1. There are 16 residues in the CDR3. The germline V gene encodes CDR1 MNHEY and CDR2 SMNVEV (reference sequence). The V and J ends lost 5 bases and 2 bases, in that order; junction bases with no gene match: 10. DNA for the CDR3: TGTGCCAGCAGTCCGAGACAGGGGGTTTTTCCCTACGAGCAGTACTTC. This encodes CASSPRQGVFPYEQYF.

This clonotype was detected many times. The V call is TRBV7-9, the J call TRBJ2-5; D gene uncertain. CDR3 size: 12 residues. V dropped 1 base and J dropped 2 bases, with 2 bases sitting between them. The germline gives CDR1 SEHNR, CDR2 FQNEAQ (reference sequence). The CDR3 is CASSLGQETQYF. The CDR3 region has the DNA TGTGCCAGCAGCTTAGGACAAGAGACCCAGTACTTC.

This clonotype turned up a few times. The chain links TRBV6-1 to TRBJ1-1, with D unresolved. The V gene lost 8 bases and the J gene lost 0 bases, with 13 bases spanning the gap. This CDR3 is 14 amino acids long. Germline CDR1 is MNHNS and CDR2 is SASEGT. CDR3 bases: TGTGCCAGCGGGCGTCGAGGGCTGAACACTGAAGCTTTCTTT. It is translated as CASGRRGLNTEAFF.

This clonotype has a count of ten or more. The chain combines TRBV11-2 with TRBJ1-5; D not certain. The length of the CDR3 is 13 residues. With 5 bases removed from V and 8 bases from J, the gap between germline ends came to 13 bases. CDR1 is SGHAT and CDR2 is FQNNGV in the germline V gene. The CDR3 DNA follows: TGTGCCAGCAGCCTCGAATTGAAGGAGCCCCAGCATTTT. Its protein product is CASSLELKEPQHF.

This clonotype was detected many times. The J gene is TRBJ2-5, the V gene TRBV20-1; D gene ambiguous. The length of the CDR3 is 12 residues. Germline values: CDR1 DFQATT, CDR2 SNEGSKA (reference sequence). Trimming stripped 5 bases from V and 3 bases from J, with 10 bases between. The CDR3: CSAGNFEETQYF. In DNA form, the CDR3 reads TGCAGTGCTGGAAATTTTGAAGAGACCCAGTACTTC.

The rearrangement joins TRBV7-7 to TRBJ1-1, with D perhaps matching TRBD1 (5 bases). Trimming pared 5 bases from V and 1 base from J, leaving 8 bases between. Germline loops: CDR1 SSHAT, CDR2 FNYEAQ (reference sequence). This CDR3 spans 13 amino acids. The CDR3: CASSVGPNTEAFF. The CDR3 region has the DNA TGTGCCAGCAGCGTGGGACCGAACACTGAAGCTTTCTTT. The full variable domain, rest sourced from reference TRBV7-7 and TRBJ1-1, is GAGVSQSPRYKVTKRGQDVTLRCDPISSHATLYWYQQALGQGPEFLTYFNYEAQPDKSGLPSDRFSAERPEGSISTLTIQRTEQRDSAMYRCASSVGPNTEAFFGQGTRLTVV.

The chain couples TRBV27 to TRBJ1-6, with D possibly being TRBD1 (6 bases). CDR1 MNHEY and CDR2 SMNVEV come from the germline V gene (reference sequence). The CDR3 length is 15 residues. V was clipped by 1 base and J by 6 bases, with 10 bases between them. The CDR3 loop reads CASSLYRVPNSPLHF. CDR3 coding DNA: TGTGCCAGCAGTTTATACAGGGTCCCTAATTCACCCCTCCACTTT.

The J gene is TRBJ1-5, the V gene TRBV6-2 or TRBV6-3; D unresolved. Germline V gene lookup returns CDR1 MNHEY and CDR2 SVGEGT. V was cut by 5 bases and J by 10 bases, with 15 bases left in between. The CDR3 has 13 residues. CDR3 loop: CASSKSDLLPQHF. The CDR3 DNA reads TGTGCCAGCAGTAAGTCAGACCTCTTACCCCAGCATTTT.

The chain recombines TRBV11-2 with TRBJ2-3; D is unclear. Trimming pared 5 bases from V and 7 bases from J, leaving 7 bases between. The germline gives CDR1 SGHAT, CDR2 FQNNGV. The CDR3 length is 11 residues. The CDR3: CASSDPYTQYF. The CDR3 DNA reads as TGTGCCAGCAGCGACCCATATACGCAGTATTTT.

V is TRBV6-5 and J is TRBJ2-3; 11 bases line up with TRBD2. The CDR3 has 18 amino acids. Germline trimming cut 2 bases from V and 3 bases from J; bases unmatched to any gene: 10. Germline lookup yields CDR1 MNHEY and CDR2 SVGAGI. CDR3 DNA sequence: TGTGCCAGCAGTTACGGGCTAGCGGGGGGAATTTCAACAGATACGCAGTATTTT. This codes for CASSYGLAGGISTDTQYF.

Ten or more counts support this clonotype. The CDR3 is CASSLRDTASYEQYF. Here the CDR3 DNA reads TGTGCCAGCAGCCTACGGGACACCGCCTCCTACGAGCAGTACTTC. This chain links TRBV3-1 with TRBJ2-7; possibly TRBD1 for D (6 bases). Germline V gene data show CDR1 as LGHDT and CDR2 as YNNKEL (reference sequence). The length of the CDR3 is 15 residues. The V and J ends lost 4 bases and 0 bases respectively, with 13 bases between them.

This clonotype appeared many times. The V call is TRBV12-3 or TRBV12-4, the J call TRBJ1-1; D ambiguous. The V end lost 1 base, the J end lost 1 base, and 4 bases lay between the germline ends. CDR3 size: 13 residues. CDR3 sequence: CASSLGGNTEAFF. CDR3 DNA: TGTGCCAGCAGTTTAGGAGGGAACACTGAAGCTTTCTTT.

In its sample, this clonotype was seen a few times. V and J are TRBV12-3 or TRBV12-4 and TRBJ1-1; no firm D call. The CDR3 has 13 amino acids. The V and J ends lost 3 bases and 5 bases respectively, with 10 bases between them. CDR3 amino acids: CASSFATVTEAFF. The CDR3 coding sequence is TGTGCCAGCAGTTTCGCGACGGTAACTGAAGCTTTCTTT.

The chain combines TRBV7-6 with TRBJ1-1; no clear D. Germline V CDR1 and CDR2: SGHVS, FNYEAQ. The length of the CDR3 is 16 residues. V gave up 0 bases and J gave up 1 base, with 12 bases separating them. The CDR3 nucleotides read TGTGCCAGCAGCTTAGCGGAGCCGGGGAAGAACACTGAAGCTTTCTTT. Protein: CASSLAEPGKNTEAFF.

The chain combines TRBV6-5 with TRBJ2-2, with 12 bases matching TRBD2. J was trimmed by 3 bases and V by 1 base; bases with no gene match: 12. Germline loops: CDR1 MNHEY, CDR2 SVGAGI. The CDR3 length is 20 residues. The CDR3 nucleotides read TGTGCCAGCAGTTACTTGCCTAGCGGGGGGGCCCTCTCGTACACCGGGGAGCTGTTTTTT. The encoded protein is CASSYLPSGGALSYTGELFF.